This T cell receptor (beta chain) was retrieved from a study of blood T cell repertoires in COVID-19. The protocol was immunoSEQ multiplex PCR, while the TCRdb copy is restricted to in-frame clones and leaves out a portion. The sample lists under 200,000 clones; 80% to 90% were seen once. Enrolled during active infection, Seattle patients were then followed longitudinally. Germline CDR1 is GTSNPN and CDR2 is SVGIG (reference sequence). Trimming removed 0 bases at V and 10 bases at J, with 22 bases between. CDR3 length equals 15 residues. The chain links TRBV30 to TRBJ2-7, with D uncertain. This sequence originates from a woman of 80 years or more with COVID-19, enrolled during active disease. Sequencing used peripheral blood. In DNA form, the CDR3 reads TGTGCCTGGAGTGTAAGGCCCTCAGTTGACAAGGTACAGTACTTC. Amino acids: CAWSVRPSVDKVQYF.